Each of the 24 T cell receptor beta chains below was sequenced from the same sample in a study of cytomegalovirus exposure and HLA in healthy donors. Assay: immunoSEQ multiplex PCR; the TCRdb copy retains only in-frame clones and omits some. The sample has 85,000 to 90,000 clones, roughly 96% seen once. Specimen: PBMCs. All receptors come from a man aged 18 to 30 in good health and CMV-seronegative.

The chain carries TRBV5-6 and TRBJ1-1; no firm D call. This CDR3 is 14 amino acids long. V was pared by 3 bases and J by 6 bases, with 15 bases between. The germline V gene has CDR1 SGHDT and CDR2 YYEEEE. The CDR3 nucleotides are TGTGCCAGCAGCTCCCCGCGGGAATTCGCTGAAGCTTTCTTT. It specifies CASSSPREFAEAFF.

The J gene is TRBJ2-1, the V gene TRBV5-1, with 7 bases aligning to TRBD2. The CDR3 extends over 16 amino acids. V was pared by 4 bases and J by 0 bases, with 7 bases of the junction left unmatched. Germline lookup yields CDR1 SGHRS and CDR2 YFSETQ. CDR3 region: CASSASGDSSYNEQFF. The DNA for the CDR3 is TGCGCCAGCAGCGCTAGCGGAGATAGCTCCTACAATGAGCAGTTCTTC.

This chain links TRBV7-3 with TRBJ2-5, with TRBD2 matching over 10 bases. J gave up 4 bases and V 2 bases, and 10 bases lay outside the gene matches. From germline, CDR1 is SGHTA and CDR2 FQGTGA. The CDR3 sequence is 17 residues long. CDR3 region: CASSLGAGGPSSETQYF. The CDR3 nucleotides read TGTGCCAGCAGCTTAGGAGCGGGAGGGCCCAGTTCAGAGACCCAGTACTTC.

The chain couples TRBV7-2 to TRBJ2-1; 9 bases line up with TRBD2. CDR3 length: 15 residues. Germline CDR1 is SGHTA and CDR2 is FQGNSA. Trimming at V came to 0 bases and at J to 12 bases, leaving 9 bases not matched to a gene. CDR3 coding DNA: TGTGCCAGCAGCTTAGCTATCGCGGGAGGGCCGAGGCAGTTCTTC. It is translated as CASSLAIAGGPRQFF. Combining the CDR3 with reference TRBV7-2 and TRBJ2-1 gives the whole variable domain GAGVSQSPSNKVTEKGKDVELRCDPISGHTALYWYRQSLGQGLEFLIYFQGNSAPDKSGLPSDRFSAERTGGSVSTLTIQRTQQEDSAVYLCASSLAIAGGPRQFFGPGTRLTVL.

This chain uses TRBV6-1 with TRBJ1-2; D might be TRBD1 (5 bases). Trimming cost V 4 bases and J 6 bases, with 15 bases left between them. CDR1 is MNHNS and CDR2 is SASEGT in the germline V gene. The CDR3 sequence is 14 residues long. The CDR3 is CASSVDGQQDGYTF. The CDR3 DNA is TGTGCCAGCAGTGTAGACGGACAACAAGATGGCTACACCTTC.

This clone was recorded only once. The V call is TRBV5-8, the J call TRBJ1-3; no clear D gene. The CDR3 is made up of 15 amino acids. Germline V gene data show CDR1 as SGHTS and CDR2 as YDEGEE. V was clipped by 1 base and J by 1 base, with 9 bases between them. This chain's CDR3 is CASSLRSGSGNTIYF. The CDR3 DNA follows: TGTGCCAGCAGCTTGAGATCGGGATCTGGAAACACCATATATTTT.

J is TRBJ2-2 and V is TRBV28; the match to TRBD2 covers 7 bases. With 4 bases clipped from V and 6 bases from J, the junction kept 8 bases outside the gene matches. The CDR3 covers 15 residues. Per the germline V gene, CDR1 is MDHEN and CDR2 is SYDVKM. DNA of the CDR3: TGTGCCAGCAGTTCCCGGACTAGAGGTGCCGGGGAGCTGTTTTTT. It yields the protein CASSSRTRGAGELFF.

This sequence joins TRBV11-3 and TRBJ1-1; D is unresolved. Germline V CDR1 and CDR2: SGHNT, YENEEA. V was cut by 1 base and J by 5 bases, with 17 bases left in between. There are 16 residues in the CDR3. CDR3 in amino acids: CASSLALTVSGTEAFF. The CDR3 coding sequence is TGTGCCAGCAGCTTAGCGCTTACAGTCTCGGGGACTGAAGCTTTCTTT.

The chain combines TRBV14 with TRBJ1-2; no reliable D call. Trimming shortened V by 0 bases and J by 4 bases, and 9 bases separated the two germline ends. The CDR3 totals 14 residues. Germline V gives CDR1 SGHDN, CDR2 FVKESK. The CDR3 region has the DNA TGTGCCAGCAGCCAAGATGGGTGGAGCTATGGCTACACCTTC. Encoded protein: CASSQDGWSYGYTF.

V is TRBV10-1 and J is TRBJ2-7, with a tentative D call TRBD1 (6 bases). The CDR3 totals 18 residues. The V and J ends lost 6 bases and 0 bases respectively, with 24 bases between them. Germline V gene lookup returns CDR1 WNHNN and CDR2 SYGVQD (reference sequence). CDR3: CASRDCSLRQASSYEQYF. DNA of the CDR3: TGCGCCAGCAGGGATTGTTCCCTAAGACAGGCGAGCTCCTACGAGCAGTACTTC.

In nucleotides, the CDR3 is TGTGCCAGCAGGGGACAAGCGAACACCGGGGAGCTGTTTTTT. It codes for CASRGQANTGELFF. The chain uses TRBV27 and TRBJ2-2; maybe TRBD1 (6 bases). This CDR3 region has 14 residues. CDR1 and CDR2 (germline): MNHEY, SMNVEV (reference sequence). Trimming stripped 6 bases from V and 0 bases from J, with 8 bases between.

The rearrangement links TRBV28 to TRBJ2-2; 9 bases map to TRBD2. Germline V lookup: CDR1 MDHEN, CDR2 SYDVKM. The CDR3 extends over 16 amino acids. V lost 6 bases, J lost 0 bases, and 5 bases stayed unmatched. DNA for the CDR3: TGTGCCAGCAGCTCCCCTAGCGGGGCGAACACCGGGGAGCTGTTTTTT. Residues: CASSSPSGANTGELFF.

The chain links TRBV15 to TRBJ1-5; D gene unclear. CDR1 and CDR2 from the germline V gene are LNHNV and YYDKDF (reference sequence). This CDR3 region has 16 residues. The V and J ends lost 0 bases and 0 bases respectively, with 9 bases between them. The CDR3 is CATSRDQVYSNQPQHF. CDR3 sequence (DNA): TGTGCCACCAGCAGAGATCAGGTTTATAGCAATCAGCCCCAGCATTTT.

This clone was recorded once. V usage is TRBV6-1 and J usage is TRBJ2-2; no reliable D call. CDR3 size: 11 residues. From germline, CDR1 is MNHNS and CDR2 SASEGT. With 10 bases removed from V and 3 bases from J, the gap between germline ends came to 6 bases. The CDR3 DNA reads TGTGCCACCGGTGACACCGGGGAGCTGTTTTTT. This sequence encodes CATGDTGELFF.

This chain links TRBV7-8 with TRBJ2-3; TRBD1 might be the D (5 bases). CDR1 is SGHVS and CDR2 is FQNEAQ in the germline V gene. Between the trimmed V and J ends, which lost 6 bases and 0 bases, there was a span of 13 bases. CDR3 length equals 15 residues. CDR3 DNA: TGTGCCAGCAGTCACAGACAGCGTAGCACAGATACGCAGTATTTT. Translated, it gives CASSHRQRSTDTQYF.

The chain employs TRBV5-1 and TRBJ2-7; no firm D call. The length of the CDR3 is 13 residues. Trimming removed 0 bases from V and 3 bases from J, with 7 bases in between. Germline V gene sequence: CDR1 SGHRS, CDR2 YFSETQ. CDR3 region: CASSLELFYEQYF. CDR3 coding DNA: TGCGCCAGCAGCTTGGAGCTATTCTACGAGCAGTACTTC.

V usage is TRBV4-3 and J usage is TRBJ2-1; D remains ambiguous. Trimming shortened V by 4 bases and J by 10 bases, and 11 bases separated the two germline ends. The CDR3 sequence is 12 residues long. Germline lookup yields CDR1 LGHNA and CDR2 YSLEER. Here the CDR3 DNA reads TGCGCCAGCAGCCGAAAGCTGGGCGAGCAGTTCTTC. It translates to CASSRKLGEQFF.

The CDR3 spells CAWDSASLNTEAFF. In DNA, the CDR3 is TGTGCCTGGGACAGCGCTTCCTTGAACACTGAAGCTTTCTTT. This chain uses TRBV30 with TRBJ1-1; the D gene is possibly TRBD1 (5 bases). Germline CDR1 is GTSNPN and CDR2 is SVGIG (reference sequence). The CDR3 consists of 14 residues. V was shortened by 5 bases and J by 0 bases, with 13 bases between the two germline ends.

The chain employs TRBV30 and TRBJ1-1; D gene unclear. Germline V gives CDR1 GTSNPN, CDR2 SVGIG (reference sequence). The CDR3 extends over 11 amino acids. Deletions cut 4 bases from V and 3 bases from J, with 6 bases between. DNA for the CDR3: TGTGCCTGGACCCTCCACACTGAAGCTTTCTTT. Amino acids: CAWTLHTEAFF.

V usage is TRBV9 and J usage is TRBJ2-1; tentative D call: TRBD1 (5 bases). Germline-derived CDR1 and CDR2 are SGDLS and YYNGEE. V shed 0 bases and J shed 7 bases, with 11 bases lying between them. This CDR3 region has 14 residues. The CDR3 DNA sequence: TGTGCCAGCAGCGTAGGGGGCTTGGGGAATGAGCAGTTCTTC. Its protein is CASSVGGLGNEQFF.

The genes are TRBV14 and TRBJ1-1, with D uncertain. Germline assignment: CDR1 SGHDN and CDR2 FVKESK. This CDR3 has 16 residues. Trimming removed 0 bases at V and 0 bases at J, with 11 bases between. The CDR3 DNA is TGTGCCAGCAGCCAAGATCTCGGGAACTTGAACACTGAAGCTTTCTTT. It encodes CASSQDLGNLNTEAFF.

J is TRBJ1-5 and V is TRBV7-2; D gene uncertain. The V gene's germline CDR1 is SGHTA and CDR2 FQGNSA. Trimming removed 1 base at V and 3 bases at J, with 10 bases between. This CDR3 is built from 15 residues. CDR3 protein: CASSLGLRDNQPQHF. As DNA, the CDR3 is TGTGCCAGCAGCTTAGGACTCCGGGACAATCAGCCCCAGCATTTT.

This clone occurred once. The genes are TRBV9 and TRBJ2-2; TRBD1 matches 11 bases. Per the germline V gene, CDR1 is SGDLS and CDR2 is YYNGEE. The CDR3 is 15 residues long. V shed 3 bases and J 6 bases; nucleotides not matched to a gene: 4. The CDR3, as DNA: TGTGCCAGCAGCGGGACAGGGGGCTGGGCCGGGGAGCTGTTTTTT. Translation: CASSGTGGWAGELFF. The full variable domain, completed using reference TRBV9 and TRBJ2-2, is DSGVTQTPKHLITATGQRVTLRCSPRSGDLSVYWYQQSLDQGLQFLIQYYNGEERAKGNILERFSAQQFPDLHSELNLSSLELGDSALYFCASSGTGGWAGELFFGEGSRLTVL.

J is TRBJ2-5 and V is TRBV10-2; 10 nucleotides align to TRBD2. The CDR3 sequence is 17 residues long. Germline assignment: CDR1 WSHSY and CDR2 SAAADI. J gave up 5 bases and V 6 bases, and 15 bases lay outside the gene matches. The CDR3 loop is CASRRLAGVSTMETQYF. As DNA, the CDR3 is TGCGCCAGCAGGCGACTAGCGGGTGTCTCTACCATGGAGACCCAGTACTTC.